This TCR beta chain was identified during a study of blood T cell repertoires in COVID-19. The assay was immunoSEQ multiplex PCR, and TCRdb's table has in-frame clones only and misses some. The sample consists of around 68,000 clones, more than 60% of them appearing once. This CDR3 has 17 amino acids. Germline V gives CDR1 KGHSH, CDR2 LQKENI. Trimming at V came to 2 bases and at J to 5 bases, leaving 11 bases not matched to a gene. The sequenced material came from peripheral blood. This sequence joins TRBV18 and TRBJ1-1; 10 nucleotides align to TRBD1. The receptor comes from a woman aged 45 to 65 with acute or convalescent COVID-19. The CDR3 sequence: CASSPRWDRGTGTEAFF. Here the CDR3 DNA reads TGTGCCAGCTCACCAAGGTGGGACAGGGGTACGGGGACTGAAGCTTTCTTT.